The 20 T cell receptor beta chains below were found in one sample sequenced in a study of blood T cells in healthy people across ages. With a J-beta primer mix and a sample-barcoded 5' primer, a second PCR ran 7 to 11 cycles. Each CDR3 protein is one row after TCRdb ran MiXCR on the 5' RACE reads. The profile covers about 840,000 distinct CDR3 sequences, with around 29% appearing a single time and roughly 10% taken by the ten largest. In addition, the sample was reused for a study of T cells of mothers and their children.

The sequenced material came from blood. The receptor source for this set is a woman aged 40-49 years in good health.

This clonotype was observed at least ten times. The V call is TRBV6-4, the J call TRBJ2-5, with D possibly matching TRBD1 (7 bases). V gave up 0 bases and J gave up 5 bases, with 25 bases separating them. This CDR3 contains 19 residues. Germline assignment: CDR1 MRHNA and CDR2 SNTAGT. The CDR3 protein is CASSDSKGAAGGLLETQYF. The CDR3 DNA reads as TGTGCCAGCAGTGACTCGAAGGGGGCTGCAGGGGGGCTCCTGGAGACCCAGTACTTC.

This clonotype turned up a few times. The rearrangement uses TRBV27 and TRBJ2-7; a possible D gene is TRBD1 (5 bases). The CDR3 has 17 amino acids. Trimming stripped 4 bases from V and 0 bases from J, with 19 bases between. Germline V gene data show CDR1 as MNHEY and CDR2 as SMNVEV (reference sequence). DNA for the CDR3: TGTGCCAGCAGTTCCAGACGAACAGGAGATAGCTCCTACGAGCAGTACTTC. This translates into CASSSRRTGDSSYEQYF.

V gene TRBV29-1 combines with J gene TRBJ1-2, with D unresolved. The V gene lost 3 bases and the J gene lost 8 bases, with 10 bases spanning the gap. CDR1 and CDR2 (germline): SQVTM, ANQGSEA. The CDR3 runs to 11 residues. The CDR3 protein is CSVETMRGYTF. The CDR3, as DNA: TGCAGCGTTGAGACTATGAGAGGCTACACCTTC.

This sequence joins TRBV12-3 or TRBV12-4 and TRBJ1-1; D perhaps matches TRBD1 (5 bases). V was clipped by 0 bases and J by 5 bases, with 13 bases between them. This CDR3 contains 15 residues. This CDR3 reads CASSLALGDLTEAFF. The CDR3 DNA follows: TGTGCCAGCAGTTTAGCGTTAGGGGACCTTACTGAAGCTTTCTTT.

The chain has TRBV15 and TRBJ2-4, with TRBD2 matching over 7 bases. The V gene's germline CDR1 is LNHNV and CDR2 YYDKDF (reference sequence). The CDR3 runs 16 residues. The ends lost 1 base at V and 13 bases at J; junction bases unmatched: 16. The CDR3 loop reads CATSRGIAGLYNEQYF. CDR3 bases: TGTGCCACCAGCAGAGGGATAGCGGGCCTTTACAATGAGCAGTACTTC.

This clonotype appeared many times. The rearrangement links TRBV7-9 to TRBJ1-2; no clear D. The CDR3 has 12 amino acids. The germline V and J ends were trimmed by 1 base and 4 bases, with 4 bases remaining between them. Germline V gene lookup returns CDR1 SEHNR and CDR2 FQNEAQ (reference sequence). CDR3 nucleotides: TGTGCCAGCAGCTTAGTGGTCTATGGCTACACCTTC. Translated, it gives CASSLVVYGYTF.

This clonotype was seen ten or more times. The rearrangement links TRBV4-3 to TRBJ2-7; 11 positions match TRBD1. The CDR3 spans 17 residues. J lost 3 bases, V lost 1 base, and 8 bases had no gene match. The germline V gene has CDR1 LGHNA and CDR2 YSLEER. CDR3 sequence reads: CASSQAGQGELVYEQYF. In nucleotides, the CDR3 is TGCGCCAGCAGCCAAGCGGGACAGGGGGAACTCGTCTACGAGCAGTACTTC.

The J gene is TRBJ1-6, the V gene TRBV30; D gene uncertain. The CDR3 has 15 amino acids. V lost 4 bases and J 5 bases, leaving 15 bases between the germline ends. Looked up from germline, CDR1 is GTSNPN and CDR2 is SVGIG (reference sequence). CDR3 in DNA: TGTGCCTGGAAGCCCCGACGGGGAAATAATTCACCCCTCCACTTT. Protein sequence: CAWKPRRGNNSPLHF. Supplemented by reference TRBV30 and TRBJ1-6, the full variable domain reads SQTIHQWPATLVQPVGSPLSLECTVEGTSNPNLYWYRQAAGRGLQLLFYSVGIGQISSEVPQNLSASRPQDRQFILSSKKLLLSDSGFYLCAWKPRRGNNSPLHFGNGTRLTVT.

The rearrangement joins TRBV19 to TRBJ2-7, with D tentatively TRBD1 or TRBD2 (6 bases each). CDR1 is LNHDA, CDR2 SQIVND, per germline (reference sequence). V gave up 4 bases and J gave up 4 bases, with 11 bases separating them. The CDR3 is 13 residues long. As DNA, the CDR3 is TGTGCCAGTAGTACGGGGGCTCAGTACGAGCAGTACTTC. Translating it yields CASSTGAQYEQYF.

V is TRBV2 and J is TRBJ2-1; D not resolved. The CDR3 is made up of 11 amino acids. The germline CDR1 and CDR2 sequences are SNHLY and FYNNEI. Trimming took off 8 bases at V and 5 bases at J, with 7 bases between the two ends. CDR3 in amino acids: CASGGHNEQFF. The CDR3, as DNA: TGTGCCAGCGGCGGCCACAATGAGCAGTTCTTC.

On this clonotype: The junction does not match germline at one end; this may be a read error. This sequence joins TRBV6-1 and TRBJ1-1; D is possibly TRBD1 (5 bases). Germline V lookup: CDR1 MNHNS, CDR2 SASEGT. The CDR3 covers 18 residues. The CDR3 is CVSRNTGASPRGDTEAFF. The CDR3 DNA sequence: TGTGTCAGCAGAAATACAGGAGCCTCCCCGCGGGGTGACACTGAAGCTTTCTTT.

This clonotype was counted at least ten times. The genes are TRBV28 and TRBJ2-7; 8 bases match TRBD2. The length of the CDR3 is 15 residues. Unmatched junction bases numbered 8, after V lost 5 bases and J lost 2 bases. CDR1 is MDHEN and CDR2 is SYDVKM in the germline V gene. The CDR3 spells CASSDPGRATYEQYF. The CDR3 coding sequence is TGTGCCAGCAGTGACCCCGGGAGGGCTACCTACGAGCAGTACTTC.

Points on this clonotype: A much larger clone sits a single nucleotide away, making a read error possible. The chain is built from TRBV7-8 and TRBJ1-5, with D tentatively TRBD1 (6 bases). With 5 bases removed from V and 3 bases from J, the gap between germline ends came to 11 bases. CDR1 is SGHVS and CDR2 is FQNEAQ in the germline V gene. There are 14 residues in the CDR3. The CDR3 nucleotides are TGTGCCAGCAGCCCGGACAGCATCAATCAGCCCCAGCATTTT. Residues: CASSPDSINQPQHF.

This clonotype was detected many times. The chain has TRBV28 and TRBJ2-6; D ambiguous. V lost 1 base to trimming and J lost 2 bases, with 6 bases between them. The CDR3 is made up of 15 amino acids. Per germline, CDR1 MDHEN and CDR2 SYDVKM. CDR3: CASSLLGAGANVLTF. Here the CDR3 DNA reads TGTGCCAGCAGTTTATTAGGAGCTGGGGCCAACGTCCTGACTTTC.

This clonotype was recorded a few times. The gene calls are TRBV24-1 and TRBJ1-1; D may be TRBD1 (5 bases). Germline-derived CDR1 and CDR2 are KGHDR and SFDVKD. Trimming took off 0 bases at V and 10 bases at J, with 8 bases between the two ends. The CDR3 is made up of 12 amino acids. CDR3 bases: TGTGCCACCAGTGATTTGTCCGGGGCAGCTTTCTTT. It encodes CATSDLSGAAFF.

Notes on this clonotype: A much larger clone lies a single base off, so this may be a read error. The chain couples TRBV28 to TRBJ2-4, with D possibly being TRBD2 (5 bases). Germline V gives CDR1 MDHEN, CDR2 SYDVKM. CDR3 length: 14 residues. This CDR3 is CAGSSRVPKNIQYF. CDR3 in DNA: TGTGCCGGCAGTTCGAGGGTCCCCAAAAACATTCAGTACTTC.

This clonotype was counted many times. The chain has TRBV20-1 and TRBJ1-2; no reliable D call. Between the trimmed V and J ends, which lost 4 bases and 8 bases, there was a span of 11 bases. The CDR3 covers 11 residues. Germline values: CDR1 DFQATT, CDR2 SNEGSKA (reference sequence). In DNA form, the CDR3 reads TGCAGTGCTATTTCCCCCGTGGGCTACACCTTC. As protein: CSAISPVGYTF.

The V gene is TRBV9, the J gene TRBJ1-2, with D unclear. The V gene's germline CDR1 is SGDLS and CDR2 YYNGEE. The CDR3 contains 14 residues. V dropped 1 base and J dropped 5 bases, with 12 bases sitting between them. The CDR3 DNA follows: TGTGCCAGCAGCGTAAGCCCAAGCAATTATGGCTACACCTTC. It codes for CASSVSPSNYGYTF.

There are a few counts of this clonotype. V usage is TRBV7-2 and J usage is TRBJ1-5; D perhaps matches TRBD1 (6 bases). Germline CDR1 is SGHTA and CDR2 is FQGNSA. There are 14 residues in the CDR3. Trimming removed 6 bases from V and 7 bases from J, with 16 bases in between. This CDR3 reads CASSNTGSRQPQHF. The CDR3 region has the DNA TGTGCCAGCAGTAATACAGGGTCACGACAGCCCCAGCATTTT.

Note on this clonotype: It may be a read error: a sequence one base away is much more abundant. The J gene is TRBJ1-4, the V gene TRBV5-1; 8 bases are a match to TRBD1. The V gene's germline CDR1 is SGHRS and CDR2 YFSETQ. The length of the CDR3 is 16 residues. Written as DNA, the CDR3 is TGCGCCAGCAGCTTGGATAATGACAGGGGTGGAGGAAAACGGTTTTTT. Encoded protein: CASSLDNDRGGGKRFF.